One sample yielded the 26 T cell receptor beta chains listed below, sequenced in a study of prognosis after radiotherapy for stage I lung cancer. Starting from genomic DNA, TCR beta CDR3 was amplified through two-round multiplex PCR. Used in first-round PCR were primers specific to each TRBV and TRBJ gene. TCRdb reprocessed the multiplex PCR reads via MiXCR and lists one record per CDR3 protein. The table shows about 35,000 distinct CDR3 sequences, with nearly 35% occurring only once. Sequenced here: PBMCs, sampled before or after stereotactic body radiation therapy (not recorded which). The receptor source for this set is a donor over 45 with non-small cell lung cancer.

This clonotype was observed at least ten times. The chain has TRBV18 and TRBJ2-3; TRBD1 agrees at 11 bases. Trimming took 3 bases from V and 5 from J; bases not matched to a gene: 4. The V gene's germline CDR1 is KGHSH and CDR2 LQKENI. The CDR3 length is 15 residues. This chain's CDR3 is CASSPRDRGKDTQYF. CDR3 in DNA: TGTGCCAGCTCACCTCGGGACAGGGGGAAAGATACGCAGTATTTT. The whole variable domain, filled in from reference TRBV18 and TRBJ2-3, reads NAGVMQNPRHLVRRRGQEARLRCSPMKGHSHVYWYRQLPEEGLKFMVYLQKENIIDESGMPKERFSAEFPKEGPSILRIQQVVRGDSAAYFCASSPRDRGKDTQYFGPGTRLTVL.

Many counts were recorded for this clonotype. CDR3 bases: TGTGCCAGCAGCCAAGGGGTTAACTATGGCTACACCTTC. Translated, it gives CASSQGVNYGYTF. The rearrangement joins TRBV14 to TRBJ1-2; D is uncertain. Germline CDR1 reads SGHDN; CDR2 reads FVKESK. V lost 1 base to trimming and J lost 1 base, with 4 bases between them. The CDR3 spans 13 residues.

This clonotype is medium-sized in the sample. This chain links TRBV28 with TRBJ1-6; D gene uncertain. V lost 10 bases to trimming and J lost 5 bases, with 9 bases between them. In germline, CDR1 is MDHEN, CDR2 SYDVKM. The CDR3 is 12 amino acids. For the CDR3, the DNA is TGTGCCACTCGGAGGGATAATTCACCCCTCCACTTT. The encoded protein is CATRRDNSPLHF.

This clonotype turned up a few times. A much larger clone is a single base away; this may be a read error. The chain has TRBV20-1 and TRBJ1-1; 8 nucleotides match TRBD1. The CDR3 length is 14 residues. Germline V gives CDR1 DFQATT, CDR2 SNEGSKA (reference sequence). This CDR3 reads CSARQQGVATEALF. The CDR3 DNA is TGCAGTGCCCGGCAACAGGGGGTGGCCACTGAAGCTCTCTTT.

There are many counts of this clonotype. The chain carries TRBV29-1 and TRBJ2-1, with TRBD1 matching over 7 bases. Germline CDR1 is SQVTM and CDR2 is ANQGSEA. This CDR3 spans 14 amino acids. V lost 4 bases and J lost 3; bases outside the gene matches: 6. The CDR3 spells CSVGDSFLYNEQFF. CDR3 bases: TGCAGCGTTGGGGACAGTTTTCTCTACAATGAGCAGTTCTTC.

This clonotype was seen at least ten times. The V call is TRBV15, the J call TRBJ1-6; D is unclear. This CDR3 has 13 amino acids. Looked up from germline, CDR1 is LNHNV and CDR2 is YYDKDF (reference sequence). V lost 0 bases to trimming and J lost 6 bases, with 3 bases between them. CDR3 sequence: CATSRDFNSPLHF. CDR3 nucleotide sequence: TGTGCCACCAGCAGAGACTTTAATTCACCCCTCCACTTT.

In its sample, this clonotype was seen many times. This chain joins TRBV5-1 and TRBJ1-1, with D unresolved. The CDR3 runs to 13 residues. Looked up from germline, CDR1 is SGHRS and CDR2 is YFSETQ. The germline V and J ends were trimmed by 1 base and 1 base, with 5 bases remaining between them. The CDR3 here is CASSLWENTEAFF. The CDR3 region has the DNA TGCGCCAGCAGCTTGTGGGAGAACACTGAAGCTTTCTTT.

This clonotype was observed a handful of times. The chain employs TRBV29-1 and TRBJ2-5; D not resolved. The CDR3 has 12 amino acids. In germline, CDR1 is SQVTM, CDR2 ANQGSEA. V was shortened by 2 bases and J by 4 bases, with 8 bases between the two germline ends. The CDR3 DNA is TGCAGCGTTGAATCCGTCGGAGAGACCCAGTACTTC. Its protein product is CSVESVGETQYF.

This clonotype was recorded at least ten times. The chain combines TRBV9 with TRBJ2-2; 9 nucleotides agree with TRBD2. The CDR3 is 16 amino acids. CDR1 is SGDLS, CDR2 YYNGEE, per germline. Trimming removed 4 bases from V and 3 bases from J; junction bases left unmatched: 7. For the CDR3, the DNA is TGTGCCAGCAGCACCAGCGGGAGGAGGGACACCGGGGAGCTGTTTTTT. Translating gives CASSTSGRRDTGELFF. The full variable domain, completed using reference TRBV9 and TRBJ2-2, is DSGVTQTPKHLITATGQRVTLRCSPRSGDLSVYWYQQSLDQGLQFLIQYYNGEERAKGNILERFSAQQFPDLHSELNLSSLELGDSALYFCASSTSGRRDTGELFFGEGSRLTVL.

There are many counts of this clonotype. This rearrangement joins TRBV6-1 to TRBJ1-3; D is undetermined. Between the trimmed V and J ends, which lost 8 bases and 2 bases, there was a span of 13 bases. The CDR3 spans 14 residues. Germline V CDR1 and CDR2: MNHNS, SASEGT. The CDR3, as DNA: TGTGCCAGCGGGCCTTCGCGGGCTGGAAACACCATATATTTT. Translating gives CASGPSRAGNTIYF.

There are many counts of this clonotype. The chain is built from TRBV7-3 and TRBJ2-7, with D tentatively TRBD1 or TRBD2 (5 bases each). CDR1 is SGHTA, CDR2 FQGTGA, per germline. CDR3 length equals 13 residues. V was cut by 2 bases and J by 7 bases, with 12 bases left in between. The chain's CDR3 is CASSLASWGEQYF. The CDR3 DNA follows: TGTGCCAGCAGCTTAGCGAGCTGGGGGGAGCAGTACTTC.

This clonotype was seen only a few times. This chain joins TRBV30 and TRBJ1-3; D is possibly TRBD1 (6 bases). The ends were cut back, 2 bases at V and 7 bases at J, with 12 bases in the middle. Germline CDR1 GTSNPN, CDR2 SVGIG (reference sequence). This CDR3 region has 13 residues. This chain's CDR3 is CAWSSGESNTIYF. For the CDR3, the DNA is TGTGCCTGGAGTTCAGGGGAGAGTAACACCATATATTTT.

At least ten counts were recorded for this clonotype. The chain recombines TRBV9 with TRBJ1-4; 10 nucleotides line up with TRBD1. V shed 3 bases and J 3 bases; nucleotides not matched to a gene: 5. CDR3 length equals 16 residues. CDR1 is SGDLS and CDR2 is YYNGEE in the germline V gene. The DNA of the CDR3 is TGTGCCAGCAGCGACGGACAGGGGGGGGCTAATGAAAAACTGTTTTTT. Translation: CASSDGQGGANEKLFF.

This clonotype was seen repeatedly, ten times or more. The V gene is TRBV4-2, the J gene TRBJ2-7; D is unclear. Germline lookup yields CDR1 LGHNA and CDR2 YNFKEQ. The CDR3 runs to 15 residues. The V and J ends lost 0 bases and 1 base respectively, with 10 bases between them. The CDR3: CASSQEDGGSYEQYF. The CDR3, as DNA: TGTGCCAGCAGCCAAGAAGACGGCGGATCCTACGAGCAGTACTTC.

Notes on this clonotype: Relative to the germline gene, one junction end is altered; a read error may explain this. The chain recombines TRBV30 with TRBJ1-5; D not resolved. CDR1 is GTSNPN and CDR2 is SVGIG in the germline V gene (reference sequence). This CDR3 region has 16 residues. The CDR3 bases are TGTGCCTGGAGTAAGGGCTGGGTGCTAGGAAATCAGCCCCATCATTTT. Translation: CAWSKGWVLGNQPHHF.

The chain has TRBV5-4 and TRBJ2-5; TRBD1 might be the D (6 bases). This CDR3 contains 14 residues. V dropped 4 bases and J dropped 4 bases, with 14 bases sitting between them. Germline assignment: CDR1 SGHNT and CDR2 YYREEE (reference sequence). The CDR3 sequence is CASSGQGRSETQYF. CDR3 in DNA: TGTGCCAGCAGCGGGCAGGGGCGCTCAGAGACCCAGTACTTC.

This clonotype was found many times. V usage is TRBV5-5 and J usage is TRBJ2-5; D may be TRBD2 (7 bases). In germline, CDR1 is SGHKS, CDR2 YYEKEE (reference sequence). Trimming took 3 bases from V and 4 from J, leaving 19 bases between them. The CDR3 covers 16 residues. The CDR3 coding sequence is TGTGCCAGCAGCTCAGACAGCAAGGGGGGGACAGAGACCCAGTACTTC. This gives the protein CASSSDSKGGTETQYF.

About this clonotype itself: A much more abundant neighbour one base away suggests this may be a read error. The genes are TRBV6-1 and TRBJ1-4, with a tentative D call TRBD1 (5 bases). Trimming left V 5 bases short and J 8 bases short, with 21 bases between. The CDR3 spans 16 residues. Per the germline V gene, CDR1 is MNHNS and CDR2 is SASEGT. The CDR3 protein is CASSHAGVTRGEKLFF. CDR3 sequence (DNA): TGTGCCAGCAGTCACGCCGGGGTGACAAGGGGCGAAAAACTGTTTTTT.

There are many counts of this clonotype. The chain recombines TRBV14 with TRBJ2-2, with D perhaps matching TRBD1 (5 bases). From germline, CDR1 is SGHDN and CDR2 FVKESK. The CDR3 extends over 19 amino acids. Trimming cost V 0 bases and J 0 bases, with 17 bases left between them. The CDR3 DNA is TGTGCCAGCAGCCAAGACCTTTTGGGGCAGAAGTCGAACACCGGGGAGCTGTTTTTT. It yields the protein CASSQDLLGQKSNTGELFF.

As regards this clonotype: With a far larger clone one base away, a read error is the likely cause. The V call is TRBV6-5, the J call TRBJ1-1, with no clear D. CDR1 is MNHEY and CDR2 is SVGAGI in the germline V gene. Deletions cut 2 bases from V and 3 bases from J, with 7 bases between. The CDR3 sequence is 13 residues long. CDR3 region: CASSYKRYTEAFF. CDR3 nucleotide sequence: TGTGCCAGCAGTTACAAAAGGTACACTGAAGCTTTCTTT.

Worth noting for this clonotype: This probably arose from a read error, given a far larger clone one base away. The CDR3 carries no conserved terminal phenylalanine or tryptophan, so it likely arises from a read error. V and J are TRBV6-8 and TRBJ1-5; possible D gene TRBD1, 6 bases. Germline V gives CDR1 MNHGY, CDR2 SAAAGT. The V gene lost 5 bases and the J gene lost 5 bases, with 10 bases spanning the gap. CDR3 size: 13 residues. The CDR3 DNA reads TGTGCCAGCAGTAGGGGGGGGGATCAGCCCCAGCATTCT. Its translation is CASSRGGDQPQHS.

This clonotype occurred many times. The chain is built from TRBV15 and TRBJ2-5; D is possibly TRBD1 or TRBD2 (5 bases each). Trimming took 1 base from V and 4 from J, leaving 7 bases between them. CDR3 size: 13 residues. Germline V gene lookup returns CDR1 LNHNV and CDR2 YYDKDF (reference sequence). The CDR3 nucleotides read TGTGCCACCAGCAGAGTGAGGGGAGAGACCCAGTACTTC. Encoded protein: CATSRVRGETQYF.

A note on this clonotype: The CDR3 carries no conserved terminal phenylalanine or tryptophan, so it likely arises from a read error. This chain uses TRBV5-1 with TRBJ1-1; maybe TRBD1 (5 bases). Germline V CDR1 and CDR2: SGHRS, YFSETQ. Trimming left V 5 bases short and J 1 base short, with 12 bases between. The CDR3 loop spans 14 amino acids. The CDR3, as DNA: TGCGCCAGCAGTTCGACAGTTCAGAACACTGAAGCTTTCTCT. This codes for CASSSTVQNTEAFS.

This clonotype was seen repeatedly, ten times or more. The gene calls are TRBV4-1 and TRBJ2-1; TRBD2 matches at 12 bases. Trimming removed 6 bases from V and 4 bases from J; junction bases left unmatched: 4. CDR3 length: 15 residues. Germline CDR1 is MGHRA and CDR2 is YSYEKL. The CDR3 reads CASRRTSGRYNEQFF. DNA of the CDR3: TGCGCCAGCAGACGTACTAGCGGGAGGTACAATGAGCAGTTCTTC.

V is TRBV28 and J is TRBJ2-7, with D tentatively TRBD2 (5 bases). The CDR3 is made up of 16 amino acids. CDR1 is MDHEN, CDR2 SYDVKM, per germline. Between the trimmed V and J ends, which lost 5 bases and 6 bases, there was a span of 23 bases. CDR3 nucleotides: TGTGCCAGCAGTCCCCTCGGGCGGGCCCCGCTACCCGAGCAGTACTTC. Protein: CASSPLGRAPLPEQYF.

As regards this clonotype: A far larger clone is one base from this, pointing to a likely read error. J is TRBJ1-5 and V is TRBV6-4; D not resolved. Per the germline V gene, CDR1 is MRHNA and CDR2 is SNTAGT. The CDR3 has 13 residues. The CDR3: CASDTGSGQTQHF. In DNA, the CDR3 is TGTGCCAGCGATACGGGATCGGGTCAGACCCAGCATTTT.